This T cell receptor (beta chain) was retrieved from a study of shared clonotypes between healthy human individuals. Study-level points and caveats: Researchers sampled blood only, noting tissue repertoires likely differ. Generation probabilities of non-shared clonotypes were lower (relative to those shared by all four donors).

The assay was run at deep level. Once extracted for a subset, genomic DNA was divided evenly among several immunoSEQ plates. TCRdb's table, derived via immunoSEQ multiplex PCR, lists solely in-frame clones and lacks some. The profile shows 1.5 million to 2.5 million clones, less than 95% of them singletons. Naivety among CD8 cells was defined by CD45RO negativity and positive CCR7 selection, thereby excluding terminally differentiated effector memory CD45RA+ cells. Turning to this clone: Its specificity is not known.

Germline lookup yields CDR1 PRHDT and CDR2 FYEKMQ (reference sequence). V lost 6 bases and J lost 1, with 12 bases in between. The CDR3 loop spans 15 amino acids. Sequenced material: naive CD8+ T cells sorted from blood. The chain is built from TRBV13 and TRBJ2-2; D possibly corresponds to TRBD2 (6 bases). The clonotype originates from a man aged 18 to 29 in good health. CDR3 coding DNA: TGTGCCAGCAGGTCCTCTAGCGAGAACACCGGGGAGCTGTTTTTT. Residues: CASRSSSENTGELFF.